This T cell receptor beta chain came from a study of shared clonotypes between healthy human individuals. Study-wide findings and caveats: The study sampled only blood, and tissue repertoires likely differ.

Germline CDR1 is SNHLY and CDR2 is FYNNEI. V was trimmed by 4 bases and J by 5 bases, leaving 11 bases between them. CDR3 size: 13 residues. The repertoire was sequenced with immunoSEQ multiplex PCR; TCRdb's copy has only in-frame clones and lacks some. The table shows approximately 2.5 million clones, with over 85% occurring only once. Donors, without exception, were Caucasian adults residing in Nashville, Tennessee. As concerns this clone: Its antigen is undetermined.

Material: naive CD4+ T cells from PBMCs. Subset defined: CD45RA+ positively selected. This clonotype originated in a man aged 18 to 29 in good health. Some clones in this sample may be carry-over from other donors' samples. The chain is built from TRBV2 and TRBJ1-2; D perhaps matches TRBD1 (5 bases). CDR3 nucleotide sequence: TGTGCCAGCAGTGGGCAGGGCCAATATGGCTACACCTTC. It yields the protein CASSGQGQYGYTF.